A selection of T cell receptor beta chains follows, all from one sample in a study of blood T cells in healthy people across ages. TCRdb re-called the 5' RACE reads through MiXCR, storing one row per CDR3 protein. The profile shows about 900,000 distinct CDR3 sequences, roughly 60% of them singletons. The specimen was blood. Receptors were obtained from a man aged 30 to 45 in good health. Each CDR3 is given with its conserved first and last residue. D genes are given only for firm matches. For some rows the clone size is stated as once, few or many, or as a class when expanded; others skip it.

d_gene	abundance	v_gene	j_gene	CDR3aa	CDR3nt
.	few	TRBV7-8	TRBJ2-5	CASTLAGTSLQETQYF	TGTGCCAGCACCTTAGCCGGGACGTCCTTACAAGAGACCCAGTACTTC
TRBD1	few	TRBV5-6	TRBJ1-1	CASSNGQALNTEAFF	TGTGCCAGCAGCAACGGACAGGCCTTAAACACTGAAGCTTTCTTT
TRBD1	.	TRBV10-3	TRBJ2-1	CAIVADRGAEQFF	TGTGCCATCGTGGCGGACAGGGGAGCTGAGCAGTTCTTC
.	once	TRBV6-2/TRBV6-3	TRBJ2-7	CASRTTTAYEQYF	TGTGCCAGCAGAACCACAACCGCCTACGAGCAGTACTTC
.	.	TRBV4-3	TRBJ2-5	CASSQAPEPGSGTQYF	TGCGCCAGCAGCCAAGCCCCCGAACCAGGGTCCGGGACCCAGTACTTC
.	.	TRBV12-3/TRBV12-4	TRBJ2-5	CASSLAQRRSERYF	TGTGCCAGCAGTTTAGCGCAGAGAAGAAGTGAGCGGTACTTC
.	.	TRBV2	TRBJ2-1	CASSGGRGAITPGDEQFF	TGTGCCAGCAGTGGAGGTAGGGGGGCCATTACACCGGGCGATGAGCAGTTCTTC
TRBD2	.	TRBV7-2	TRBJ2-1	CASSSPSGGYYNEQFF	TGTGCCAGCAGTTCCCCCAGCGGGGGATACTACAATGAGCAGTTCTTC
TRBD1	.	TRBV6-5	TRBJ2-5	CASRRQGVRETQYF	TGTGCCAGCAGAAGACAGGGGGTGAGGGAGACCCAGTACTTC
TRBD1	.	TRBV20-1	TRBJ1-2	CSARGTGAYGYTF	TGCAGTGCTAGAGGGACAGGGGCCTATGGCTACACCTTC
.	.	TRBV29-1	TRBJ2-5	CSVVTSRVPQETQYF	TGCAGCGTTGTTACTAGCAGGGTGCCCCAAGAGACCCAGTACTTC
.	few	TRBV20-1	TRBJ1-1	CIRGRALLNTEAFF	TGCATCAGGGGCAGGGCCTTATTGAACACTGAAGCTTTCTTT